Below are 15 T cell receptor beta chains sequenced from a single sample in a study of T cells in Graves' hyperthyroidism and ophthalmopathy. It was RNA transcripts that yielded the amplified TCR beta CDR3 regions. When the TCR CDR3 underwent first-round RT-PCR, the HTBI primer set was used. TCRdb re-called the multiplex PCR reads through MiXCR, storing one row per CDR3 protein. The repertoire has fewer than 800,000 distinct CDR3 sequences, over 15% of them found once; the top ten carry under 9.5%. The sequenced material came from blood. The receptor set was obtained from a man aged 18 to 29 with Graves' hyperthyroidism.

The chain recombines TRBV29-1 with TRBJ1-5, with no clear D. Trimming took 4 bases from V and 3 from J, leaving 10 bases between them. This CDR3 is built from 13 residues. Looked up from germline, CDR1 is SQVTM and CDR2 is ANQGSEA. As DNA, the CDR3 is TGCAGCGTTGGTAGCTCCCCCAATCAGCCCCAGCATTTT. Translated, it gives CSVGSSPNQPQHF.

This rearrangement joins TRBV6-2 or TRBV6-3 to TRBJ2-5; 9 bases map to TRBD2. Germline CDR1 and CDR2: MNHEY and SVGEGT. This CDR3 spans 13 amino acids. V was clipped by 6 bases and J by 3 bases; unmatched bases: 2. The DNA of the CDR3 is TGTGCCAGCAGGGGGACTAGCAAAGAGACCCAGTACTTC. Protein product: CASRGTSKETQYF.

This chain connects TRBV7-2 to TRBJ2-1; 8 nucleotides line up with TRBD2. The length of the CDR3 is 13 residues. Germline-derived CDR1 and CDR2 are SGHTA and FQGNSA. J lost 6 bases, V lost 5 bases, and 3 bases had no gene match. CDR3 sequence (DNA): TGTGCCAGCAGCCGGGAGGGGTCCAATGAGCAGTTCTTC. This translates into CASSREGSNEQFF.

This CDR3 is CASKNSAMNTEAFF. The CDR3, as DNA: TGTGCCAGCAAGAACTCAGCCATGAACACTGAAGCTTTCTTT. The V and J genes are TRBV2 and TRBJ1-1, with D hard to call. The CDR3 has 14 amino acids. Trimming stripped 7 bases from V and 0 bases from J, with 12 bases between. Germline V lookup: CDR1 SNHLY, CDR2 FYNNEI.

The chain joins TRBV9 to TRBJ1-4, with TRBD1 matching over 10 bases. Germline-derived CDR1 and CDR2 are SGDLS and YYNGEE. The CDR3 is made up of 17 amino acids. V was pared by 0 bases and J by 7 bases, with 9 bases of the junction left unmatched. The CDR3 region has the DNA TGTGCCAGCAGCGTAGATGCCGACAGGGGGCTTAGTGAAAAACTGTTTTTT. Its translation: CASSVDADRGLSEKLFF.

The V gene is TRBV11-2, the J gene TRBJ2-3, with 8 positions matching TRBD2. The CDR3 runs 17 residues. Germline loops: CDR1 SGHAT, CDR2 FQNNGV. The junction had 11 bases not matched to a gene; V was cut back by 0 bases and J by 6 bases. The CDR3 loop reads CASSLDLSGSLSDTQYF. CDR3 in DNA: TGTGCCAGCAGCTTAGATCTAAGCGGGAGTCTCTCGGATACGCAGTATTTT.

This clonotype has at least ten counts. V is TRBV28 and J is TRBJ2-5; 8 nucleotides align to TRBD2. The CDR3 contains 16 residues. The germline V gene has CDR1 MDHEN and CDR2 SYDVKM. V was pared by 4 bases and J by 3 bases, with 10 bases of the junction left unmatched. The CDR3 DNA is TGTGCCAGCAGTTACGAGCGGGAGAATAGGAAAGAGACCCAGTACTTC. Its translation is CASSYERENRKETQYF.

In its sample, this clonotype was seen a few times. CDR3 DNA sequence: TGTGCCAGCAGCCAAGCACCCAGGGGGCTTGGCACTGAAGCTTTCTTT. Protein sequence: CASSQAPRGLGTEAFF. The V and J genes are TRBV14 and TRBJ1-1, with 8 bases identical to TRBD1. This CDR3 contains 16 residues. Trimming at V came to 1 base and at J to 4 bases, leaving 8 bases not matched to a gene. Germline V lookup: CDR1 SGHDN, CDR2 FVKESK.

This clonotype was detected many times. The chain combines TRBV11-3 with TRBJ2-1; no firm D call. Germline assignment: CDR1 SGHNT and CDR2 YENEEA. V lost 1 base and J 1 base, leaving 11 bases between the germline ends. CDR3 length: 16 amino acids. The CDR3 region is CASSLAGHRSYNEQFF. CDR3 DNA: TGTGCCAGCAGCTTAGCGGGCCATCGTTCCTACAATGAGCAGTTCTTC.

The table lists this clonotype with many counts. This chain joins TRBV6-1 and TRBJ2-4; tentative D call: TRBD1 (5 bases). Trimming cost V 6 bases and J 9 bases, with 18 bases left between them. Per germline, CDR1 MNHNS and CDR2 SASEGT. This CDR3 region has 14 residues. CDR3 DNA sequence: TGTGCCAGCAGAACAGGCCACTCAGTGCGCATTCAGTACTTC. Its translation is CASRTGHSVRIQYF.

This clonotype has more than one count but fewer than ten. CDR3 coding DNA: TGCAGTGCTAGGGCAGACAGAAATCAGCCCCAGCATTTT. This sequence encodes CSARADRNQPQHF. V is TRBV20-1 and J is TRBJ1-5; TRBD1 might be the D (5 bases). Trimming stripped 3 bases from V and 4 bases from J, with 10 bases between. Germline V gene sequence: CDR1 DFQATT, CDR2 SNEGSKA (reference sequence). The CDR3 consists of 13 residues.

This clonotype was recorded a few times. Given a much more abundant clone one base away, this may be a read error. The CDR3 region is CAWSGQMDYEQYF. The CDR3, as DNA: TGTGCCTGGAGTGGACAAATGGACTACGAGCAGTACTTC. The gene calls are TRBV30 and TRBJ2-7; D not resolved. Germline values: CDR1 GTSNPN, CDR2 SVGIG (reference sequence). V was clipped by 1 base and J by 3 bases, with 10 bases between them. The CDR3 runs 13 residues.

This chain connects TRBV7-8 to TRBJ2-1; 9 positions agree with TRBD1. The CDR3 is 16 amino acids. J was trimmed by 6 bases and V by 5 bases; bases with no gene match: 11. Germline loops: CDR1 SGHVS, CDR2 FQNEAQ. CDR3 residues: CASSRGTGSWGNEQFF. The CDR3 coding sequence is TGTGCCAGCAGCCGAGGGACAGGGTCATGGGGCAATGAGCAGTTCTTC.

The gene calls are TRBV9 and TRBJ2-2; 10 nucleotides align to TRBD2. V lost 4 bases to trimming and J lost 4 bases; unmatched junction nucleotides: 7. Germline V gene lookup returns CDR1 SGDLS and CDR2 YYNGEE. The CDR3 runs 16 residues. The CDR3 region has the DNA TGTGCCAGCAGCCCCTGGACTAGCGGAGGCACCGGGGAGCTGTTTTTT. As protein: CASSPWTSGGTGELFF. The variable domain in full, with the rest retrieved from reference TRBV9 and TRBJ2-2, is DSGVTQTPKHLITATGQRVTLRCSPRSGDLSVYWYQQSLDQGLQFLIQYYNGEERAKGNILERFSAQQFPDLHSELNLSSLELGDSALYFCASSPWTSGGTGELFFGEGSRLTVL.

This clonotype was seen many times. The V and J genes are TRBV12-3 or TRBV12-4 and TRBJ1-2; possible D gene TRBD1, 5 bases. This CDR3 is 14 amino acids long. Trimming took off 4 bases at V and 2 bases at J, with 11 bases between the two ends. The CDR3 DNA reads TGTGCCAGCAGTTCGGGACGGGGGAACTATGGCTACACCTTC. It encodes CASSSGRGNYGYTF.